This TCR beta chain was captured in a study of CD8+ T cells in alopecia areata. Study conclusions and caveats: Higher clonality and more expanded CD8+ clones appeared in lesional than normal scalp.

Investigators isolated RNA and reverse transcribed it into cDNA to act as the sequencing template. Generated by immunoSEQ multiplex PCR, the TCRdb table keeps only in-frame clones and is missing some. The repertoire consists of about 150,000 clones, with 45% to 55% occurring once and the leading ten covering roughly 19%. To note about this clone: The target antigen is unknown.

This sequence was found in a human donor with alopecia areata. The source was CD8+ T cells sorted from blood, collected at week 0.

CDR3 amino acids: CASSPGVSTSTDTQYF. In DNA form, the CDR3 reads TGCGCCAGCAGCCCTGGTGTCAGTACCAGCACAGATACGCAGTATTTT. The rearrangement uses TRBV5-1 and TRBJ2-3, with no clear D. V dropped 4 bases and J dropped 0 bases, with 15 bases sitting between them. CDR1 and CDR2 from the germline V gene are SGHRS and YFSETQ. This CDR3 has 16 amino acids.